The text below deals with one TCR beta chain. Using its own MiXCR run on the RACE reads, TCRdb lists one record per CDR3 protein. The sample holds more than 250,000 distinct CDR3 sequences, approximately 8.6% seen once. The entry originates in a study of human T cells and chemical hapten exposure. Germline CDR1 MNHNS, CDR2 SASEGT. The CDR3 totals 14 residues. The V gene end was trimmed by 2 bases and the J gene end by 10 bases; junction bases not matched to a gene: 3. Time point defined: pre-sensitization, week 0. The treatment is: therapeutic diphenylcyclopropenone sensitization with weekly scalp DPC.

The sequencing used whole blood, collected in connection with sensitization to the hapten diphenylcyclopropenone (DPC). This receptor was obtained from a woman in her thirties or forties with alopecia areata. Some clones in this sample may be carry-over from other donors' samples. The V call is TRBV6-1, the J call TRBJ1-6, with 9 bases that match TRBD1. The CDR3 nucleotides are TGTGCCAGCAGTGAACGGGACAGGGAATCACCCCTCCACTTT. Translation gives CASSERDRESPLHF.